This TCR beta chain was observed in a study of blood T cells in healthy people across ages. The CDR3 runs to 16 residues. Germline CDR1 SEHNR, CDR2 FQNEAQ (reference sequence). The table lists this clonotype with a few counts. Its antigen is still unknown. The junction differs from germline at one of its ends, possibly a read error. Primed by a sample-barcoded 5' primer and a J-beta primer mix, a second PCR proceeded for roughly 6 to 12 cycles. TCRdb reprocessed the 5' RACE reads via MiXCR and lists one record per CDR3 protein. Of 850,000 to 1,100,000 distinct CDR3 sequences listed, around two fifths are singletons. Findings and caveats of the study: Long-lived donors exceeded aged donors in naive CD4+ cells and diversity. Getting older went along with TCR beta diversity per million T cells dropping roughly linearly.

This receptor was identified in a man aged 18 to 29 in good health. The V and J genes are TRBV7-9 and TRBJ1-2; 11 positions match TRBD1. Source material: blood. For the CDR3, the DNA is TGTGCCAGCAGCTTCGACCGGACAGGGGGCGAGTATGTCTACACCTTC. Translating it yields CASSFDRTGGEYVYTF.